These T cell receptor beta chains were read from a single sample in a study of control samples from healthy donors and cancer patients. Sequencing was performed with immunoSEQ multiplex PCR; in TCRdb, only in-frame clones are kept and a portion is missing. The sample contains around 150,000 clones, 94% of which appear only once. The sample taken for sequencing was PBMCs. These receptors were taken from a man between 60 and 70 years old with colorectal cancer. Each CDR3 is given with its conserved first and last residue.

len,v_gene,CDR3aa
15,TRBV6-5,CASRGSGASYNEQFF
16,TRBV5-5,CASSLDWDRVVSPLHF
13,TRBV7-9,CASDSTDFTEAFF
16,TRBV11-2,CASSLGPGGWVTEAFF
13,TRBV24-1,CATSDGQGRGYTF
14,TRBV5-6,CASSLGYDSYEQYF
13,TRBV10-3,CAISERGGYGYTF
13,TRBV12-3/TRBV12-4,CASRNSENSPLHF
15,TRBV19,CALPPRGVGPTEAFF
14,TRBV10-3,CAISESPSRDEQFF
15,TRBV6-5,CASSAAGGSVDTQYF
12,TRBV4-2,CASSSTGWEQYF
15,TRBV5-1,CASSSSGSSYNEQFF
13,TRBV30,CAWSGRTNEKLFF
11,TRBV2,CASSTYYEQYF
13,TRBV6-5,CASRAGQRWGYTF
11,TRBV19,CASSMVTEAFF
14,TRBV5-1,CASSPGQGIDEQYF
13,TRBV13,CASSLGGAGELFF
15,TRBV14,CASSQAGGPFQTQYF
16,TRBV6-5,CASSSSSGAYTGELFF